These 15 T cell receptor beta chains were all obtained from the same sample, sequenced in a study of control samples from healthy donors and cancer patients. Clones were sequenced by immunoSEQ multiplex PCR, and TCRdb holds only the in-frame ones, with some missing. The profile shows about 140,000 clones, less than 90% of them singletons. Sequencing used blood. The origin of the receptors is a woman aged 25-40 years in good health.

This clone came up once. The chain combines TRBV5-6 with TRBJ1-4; D is perhaps TRBD1 (6 bases). Trimming removed 4 bases from V and 8 bases from J, with 18 bases in between. Germline V gene sequence: CDR1 SGHDT, CDR2 YYEEEE. CDR3 length equals 15 residues. The CDR3 DNA follows: TGTGCCAGCAGCCCCCGGACAGAACGCGACGAAAAACTGTTTTTT. Translated: CASSPRTERDEKLFF.

The rearrangement links TRBV5-5 to TRBJ1-1; D uncertain. From germline, CDR1 is SGHKS and CDR2 YYEKEE (reference sequence). This CDR3 comprises 15 residues. Trimming cost V 3 bases and J 1 base, with 13 bases left between them. The CDR3 sequence: CASSSFMTENTEAFF. The CDR3 nucleotides are TGTGCCAGCAGCTCCTTTATGACGGAGAACACTGAAGCTTTCTTT.

This sequence joins TRBV9 and TRBJ2-7; possible D gene TRBD1, 7 bases. With 4 bases removed from V and 3 bases from J, the gap between germline ends came to 17 bases. This CDR3 contains 15 residues. Germline-derived CDR1 and CDR2 are SGDLS and YYNGEE. The DNA for the CDR3 is TGTGCCAGCAGCCCGGAGGGGGCAGCCATCTACGAGCAGTACTTC. It encodes CASSPEGAAIYEQYF.

The rearrangement uses TRBV5-1 and TRBJ2-1, with D perhaps assigned TRBD1 or TRBD2 (6 bases each). Trimming removed 0 bases from V and 5 bases from J, with 15 bases in between. Germline assignment: CDR1 SGHRS and CDR2 YFSETQ. The CDR3 sequence is 16 residues long. The CDR3 nucleotides are TGCGCCAGCAGCTTGGCCCCAGGGCGGGACAACAATGAGCAGTTCTTC. Translation: CASSLAPGRDNNEQFF.

The rearrangement joins TRBV30 to TRBJ1-5; a weak D match, TRBD1 (6 bases). The V end was cut by 2 bases, the J end by 9 bases, with 8 bases between. The CDR3 extends over 11 amino acids. The V gene's germline CDR1 is GTSNPN and CDR2 SVGIG (reference sequence). CDR3 DNA: TGTGCCTGGAGTATAGGGGGGCCCCAGCATTTT. Its translation: CAWSIGGPQHF.

This clone was observed a single time. This chain links TRBV29-1 with TRBJ2-1; TRBD2 matches at 11 bases. V was pared by 8 bases and J by 6 bases, with 9 bases of the junction left unmatched. The CDR3 runs to 14 residues. Germline CDR1 reads SQVTM; CDR2 reads ANQGSEA. CDR3 loop: CSSDTSGSINEQFF. The CDR3 DNA is TGCAGCTCTGATACTAGCGGGAGCATCAATGAGCAGTTCTTC.

The chain has TRBV27 and TRBJ2-7; TRBD1 might be the D (6 bases). Looked up from germline, CDR1 is MNHEY and CDR2 is SMNVEV (reference sequence). V was clipped by 5 bases and J by 0 bases, with 11 bases between them. The CDR3 spans 14 residues. CDR3 DNA: TGTGCCAGCAGTCTCGGACAGACCTCCTACGAGCAGTACTTC. Translation: CASSLGQTSYEQYF.

This clone was found a few times. The chain carries TRBV6-1 and TRBJ1-6; weak D call: TRBD1 (6 bases). This CDR3 comprises 18 residues. Germline CDR1 and CDR2: MNHNS and SASEGT. V was clipped by 2 bases and J by 3 bases, with 17 bases between them. In DNA, the CDR3 is TGTGCCAGCAGTGAATTTTTAGGGGGGCAGGGCTATAATTCACCCCTCCACTTT. Translation gives CASSEFLGGQGYNSPLHF.

The rearrangement uses TRBV6-6 and TRBJ2-7, with 8 bases lining up with TRBD2. Trimming removed 5 bases from V and 3 bases from J; junction bases left unmatched: 12. The CDR3 is made up of 16 amino acids. Germline V gene sequence: CDR1 MNHNY, CDR2 SVGAGI (reference sequence). The CDR3 nucleotides read TGTGCCAGCAGTCCCCGAGGACTAGCCGTCGGCTACGAGCAGTACTTC. This sequence encodes CASSPRGLAVGYEQYF.

V usage is TRBV30 and J usage is TRBJ1-5, with D tentatively TRBD1 (5 bases). This CDR3 comprises 16 residues. The germline V and J ends were trimmed by 1 base and 0 bases, with 13 bases remaining between them. CDR1 is GTSNPN, CDR2 SVGIG, per germline (reference sequence). The CDR3 spells CAWSARRENSNQPQHF. The CDR3 bases are TGTGCCTGGAGTGCCCGCAGGGAGAATAGCAATCAGCCCCAGCATTTT. The full variable domain, completed using reference TRBV30 and TRBJ1-5, is SQTIHQWPATLVQPVGSPLSLECTVEGTSNPNLYWYRQAAGRGLQLLFYSVGIGQISSEVPQNLSASRPQDRQFILSSKKLLLSDSGFYLCAWSARRENSNQPQHFGDGTRLSIL.

The gene calls are TRBV29-1 and TRBJ2-7; 11 bases are a match to TRBD1. This CDR3 comprises 14 residues. J lost 1 base, V lost 6 bases, and 5 bases had no gene match. Germline CDR1 reads SQVTM; CDR2 reads ANQGSEA. DNA for the CDR3: TGCAGCGTAGTTGGGACAGGGGGTTCCTACGAGCAGTACTTC. Translated: CSVVGTGGSYEQYF.

The V and J genes are TRBV13 and TRBJ2-2; 7 positions match TRBD2. The trim removed 1 base at V and 6 bases at J, leaving 8 bases unmatched. CDR1 PRHDT and CDR2 FYEKMQ come from the germline V gene (reference sequence). The CDR3 runs to 16 residues. The CDR3 DNA reads TGTGCCAGCAGCTTAGAGTGGGGGAGGGCCTCCGGGGAGCTGTTTTTT. Amino acid sequence: CASSLEWGRASGELFF.

This clone was seen just once. The V and J genes are TRBV6-4 and TRBJ2-1; 9 bases are shared with TRBD2. Germline lookup yields CDR1 MRHNA and CDR2 SNTAGT. The CDR3 runs 19 residues. Trimming took 4 bases from V and 3 from J; bases not matched to a gene: 16. The chain's CDR3 is CASSVFKGASGICYNEQFF. CDR3 nucleotides: TGTGCCAGCAGTGTTTTCAAGGGGGCTAGCGGGATTTGCTACAATGAGCAGTTCTTC.

The V gene is TRBV11-2, the J gene TRBJ2-5; 13 bases are shared with TRBD2. V dropped 5 bases and J dropped 2; count of bases not matched to a gene: 5. CDR3 length: 16 residues. Germline V gene data show CDR1 as SGHAT and CDR2 as FQNNGV. This CDR3 reads CASSPRTSGGQETQYF. CDR3 bases: TGTGCCAGCAGCCCCAGGACTAGCGGGGGACAAGAGACCCAGTACTTC.

Worth noting for this clone: The junction does not match germline at one end; this may be a read error. The rearrangement joins TRBV6-6 to TRBJ2-5; the D gene is possibly TRBD2 (5 bases). This CDR3 is 14 amino acids long. The V gene's germline CDR1 is MNHNY and CDR2 SVGAGI (reference sequence). The CDR3 region has the DNA TGTGCCAGCAGTTACGAGGGCAGGCAAGGGACCCAGTACTTC. Its translation: CASSYEGRQGTQYF.